Listed here are 6 T cell receptor beta chains from one sample, sequenced in a study of blood T cells in healthy people across ages. The use of a sample-barcoded 5' primer and a J-beta primer mix characterized a second PCR of roughly 6 to 12 cycles. TCRdb itself ran the 5' RACE reads through MiXCR, one entry per CDR3 protein. The sample carries some 800,000 distinct CDR3 sequences, around 42% recorded once. Sequencing input: blood. These receptors all come from a man aged 55-75 years in good health.

This sequence joins TRBV7-2 and TRBJ1-2, with no clear D. The CDR3 runs to 12 residues. CDR1 is SGHTA, CDR2 FQGNSA, per germline. Trimming removed 5 bases at V and 4 bases at J, with 8 bases between. The CDR3 reads CASSPTAYGYTF. The DNA of the CDR3 is TGTGCCAGCAGCCCTACGGCCTATGGCTACACCTTC.

The rearrangement links TRBV6-5 to TRBJ1-1, with D maybe TRBD1 (5 bases). Trimming removed 0 bases at V and 0 bases at J, with 11 bases between. The germline gives CDR1 MNHEY, CDR2 SVGAGI. This CDR3 is built from 16 residues. Here the CDR3 reads CASSYSIAGVNTEAFF. In nucleotides, the CDR3 is TGTGCCAGCAGTTACTCGATCGCGGGGGTGAACACTGAAGCTTTCTTT.

This clonotype was detected a few times. The chain joins TRBV20-1 to TRBJ1-5; 9 bases fit TRBD1. CDR1 and CDR2 from the germline V gene are DFQATT and SNEGSKA (reference sequence). Losses at the gene ends were 2 bases for V and 5 bases for J; bases not matched to a gene: 19. This CDR3 is 19 amino acids long. CDR3 in amino acids: CSARREVGGTGIIDQPQHF. DNA for the CDR3: TGCAGTGCTAGAAGGGAGGTTGGTGGGACAGGGATAATTGATCAGCCCCAGCATTTT.

In the case of this clonotype: This may be a read error, as it is one base from a much larger clone. J is TRBJ2-5 and V is TRBV12-3 or TRBV12-4, with 9 bases identical to TRBD2. The CDR3 contains 14 residues. V was pared by 6 bases and J by 11 bases, with 13 bases of the junction left unmatched. The CDR3 sequence is CASRPRAGGYVQYF. CDR3 nucleotide sequence: TGTGCCAGCAGGCCTAGAGCGGGAGGCTACGTGCAGTACTTC.

This clonotype was counted only a few times. The chain couples TRBV7-9 to TRBJ2-5; D is tentatively TRBD1 or TRBD2 (5 bases each). CDR1 SEHNR and CDR2 FQNEAQ come from the germline V gene (reference sequence). The CDR3 extends over 13 amino acids. V gave up 7 bases and J gave up 5 bases, with 14 bases separating them. CDR3 DNA sequence: TGTGCCAGCACCGTCGGGACGGTGGAGACCCAGTACTTC. It encodes CASTVGTVETQYF. Based on the CDR3 plus reference TRBV7-9 and TRBJ2-5, the full variable domain is DTGVSQNPRHKITKRGQNVTFRCDPISEHNRLYWYRQTLGQGPEFLTYFQNEAQLEKSRLLSDRFSAERPKGSFSTLEIQRTEQGDSAMYLCASTVGTVETQYFGPGTRLLVL.

This clonotype occurred many times. The CDR3 region is CASSATTSGEAFF. CDR3 DNA sequence: TGTGCCAGCAGTGCTACCACGTCGGGGGAAGCTTTCTTT. V is TRBV6-2 or TRBV6-3 and J is TRBJ1-1; D unresolved. Germline CDR1 reads MNHEY; CDR2 reads SVGEGT. The V end was cut by 5 bases, the J end by 8 bases, with 15 bases between. There are 13 residues in the CDR3.